This T cell receptor beta chain was captured in a study of blood T cell repertoires in COVID-19. The wider study: COVID-19 samples collected from the United States, Italy and Spain covered acute and convalescent phases. PBMCs, B-cell-depleted T cells, or T cells were the source of the cDNA or gDNA that made up the material.

CDR3 length: 17 amino acids. The V segment lost 2 bases and the J segment 1 base; nucleotides outside the gene matches: 6. Germline CDR1 reads SGHTA; CDR2 reads FQGNSA. Recruited during active infection, patients (from Seattle) were subsequently followed longitudinally. Libraries were prepared by immunoSEQ multiplex PCR; TCRdb keeps only in-frame clonotypes and omits some of them. The repertoire holds hundreds of thousands of clones, with over 80% as singletons. This clonotype originated in a woman in her seventies with COVID-19, enrolled during active disease. The gene calls are TRBV7-2 and TRBJ1-3; 9 bases agree with TRBD1. Sample: peripheral blood. CDR3 DNA sequence: TGTGCCAGCAGCTTAATCGGACAGGGGAGTTCTGGAAACACCATATATTTT. Residues: CASSLIGQGSSGNTIYF.